This passage covers 26 T cell receptor beta chains from one sample sequenced in a study of cytomegalovirus exposure and HLA in healthy donors (dated by TCRdb to about 2017). Library generation was performed with the immunoSEQ multiplex PCR assay. For the multiplex PCR, a mixture combining 60 forward primers for TCR Vbeta segments and 13 reverse primers for TCR Jbeta segments was used. Entries here come from immuneACCESS through TCRdb and include only in-frame sequences with V and J called. Some clones fail to appear in such tables; in the studies checked, an unresolved V gene covers under half of the shortfall, and the cause of the remainder is unknown. A total of roughly 99,000 clones appear in this sample, around 85% of them only once. The top ten constitute more than 2% of the sample. Sample: PBMCs. The receptors shown here come from a man aged 25 to 45 in good health and CMV-seronegative.

The chain has TRBV6-1 and TRBJ1-2; the match to TRBD1 covers 7 bases. Germline lookup yields CDR1 MNHNS and CDR2 SASEGT. The CDR3 sequence is 13 residues long. Trimming took 5 bases from V and 4 from J; bases not matched to a gene: 4. The CDR3 DNA is TGTGCCAGCAGTCAGGACAGGCTCTATGGCTACACCTTC. It is translated as CASSQDRLYGYTF.

The J gene is TRBJ2-4, the V gene TRBV6-6, with 9 bases matching TRBD1. Germline V gives CDR1 MNHNY, CDR2 SVGAGI (reference sequence). This CDR3 is built from 14 residues. Unmatched junction bases numbered 5, after V lost 8 bases and J lost 3 bases. In DNA, the CDR3 is TGTGCCAGCCGACAGGGGGGAGGCAAAAACATTCAGTACTTC. Translation gives CASRQGGGKNIQYF.

V usage is TRBV28 and J usage is TRBJ1-5, with unresolved D. The germline V gene encodes CDR1 MDHEN and CDR2 SYDVKM. Trimming removed 7 bases from V and 9 bases from J, with 16 bases in between. This CDR3 comprises 13 residues. CDR3: CASKPGGVRPQHF. DNA for the CDR3: TGTGCCAGCAAACCCGGCGGGGTGCGGCCCCAGCATTTT.

CDR3 in amino acids: CASSFSGQSYEQYF. The CDR3 nucleotides are TGTGCCAGCAGCTTTAGTGGGCAGTCCTACGAGCAGTACTTC. The chain employs TRBV5-8 and TRBJ2-7, with D uncertain. The CDR3 has 14 residues. V was clipped by 2 bases and J by 1 base, with 10 bases between them. The germline V gene encodes CDR1 SGHTS and CDR2 YDEGEE.

This chain links TRBV29-1 with TRBJ1-2, with D unresolved. Germline V gene lookup returns CDR1 SQVTM and CDR2 ANQGSEA. The CDR3 length is 12 residues. The V and J ends lost 3 bases and 5 bases respectively, with 10 bases between them. This chain's CDR3 is CSVERETYGYTF. CDR3 DNA: TGCAGCGTTGAGAGGGAAACTTATGGCTACACCTTC. The full variable domain, rest sourced from reference TRBV29-1 and TRBJ1-2, is SAVISQKPSRDICQRGTSLTIQCQVDSQVTMMFWYRQQPGQSLTLIATANQGSEATYESGFVIDKFPISRPNLTFSTLTVSNMSPEDSSIYLCSVERETYGYTFGSGTRLTVV.

V usage is TRBV18 and J usage is TRBJ2-3; 10 bases fit TRBD2. Germline V gene sequence: CDR1 KGHSH, CDR2 LQKENI. Trimming cost V 3 bases and J 6 bases; bases outside gene matches: 6. The CDR3 is 15 residues long. The CDR3 sequence is CASSPVLAGVDTQYF. CDR3 nucleotides: TGTGCCAGCTCACCGGTTCTAGCGGGAGTCGATACGCAGTATTTT.

The chain has TRBV29-1 and TRBJ2-5, with TRBD2 matching 12 bases. The V gene end was trimmed by 6 bases and the J gene end by 4 bases; junction bases not matched to a gene: 9. This CDR3 has 15 amino acids. CDR1 and CDR2 from the germline V gene are SQVTM and ANQGSEA. CDR3 DNA sequence: TGCAGCGTCCTCCTAGGGACTAGCGGGCCAGAGACCCAGTACTTC. It codes for CSVLLGTSGPETQYF.

The chain recombines TRBV18 with TRBJ2-7, with D hard to call. V was clipped by 0 bases and J by 2 bases, with 8 bases between them. Germline CDR1 is KGHSH and CDR2 is LQKENI. This CDR3 has 14 amino acids. For the CDR3, the DNA is TGTGCCAGCTCACCACCGTCTCCTCCCTACGAGCAGTACTTC. Encoded protein: CASSPPSPPYEQYF.

The gene calls are TRBV28 and TRBJ1-2; D gene ambiguous. This CDR3 contains 12 residues. Trimming stripped 6 bases from V and 7 bases from J, with 12 bases between. CDR1 is MDHEN, CDR2 SYDVKM, per germline. CDR3 nucleotides: TGTGCCAGCAGCTTAGGCCAGTTTGGCTACACCTTC. Amino acids: CASSLGQFGYTF.

The table lists this clone with a few counts. Other DNA sequences in this specimen translate into the identical CDR3. The chain is built from TRBV5-1 and TRBJ1-1, with D hard to call. This CDR3 is built from 13 residues. Germline V CDR1 and CDR2: SGHRS, YFSETQ. The V and J ends lost 4 bases and 0 bases respectively, with 7 bases between them. The CDR3 reads CASSTDMNTEAFF. In DNA, the CDR3 is TGCGCCAGCAGCACAGACATGAACACTGAAGCTTTCTTT.

The chain uses TRBV4-2 and TRBJ1-1; a possible D gene is TRBD1 (5 bases). Germline V CDR1 and CDR2: LGHNA, YNFKEQ. CDR3 length equals 14 residues. V was cut by 0 bases and J by 6 bases, with 11 bases left in between. CDR3 coding DNA: TGTGCCAGCAGCCAAGAAAAAGGGGCGTCTGAAGCTTTCTTT. Its protein product is CASSQEKGASEAFF.

The rearrangement uses TRBV9 and TRBJ2-1; D not resolved. The germline CDR1 and CDR2 sequences are SGDLS and YYNGEE. V was clipped by 4 bases and J by 5 bases, with 13 bases between them. This CDR3 spans 14 amino acids. The CDR3 loop reads CASSPYVENNEQFF. CDR3 DNA sequence: TGTGCCAGCAGCCCCTATGTTGAGAACAATGAGCAGTTCTTC.

In this sample, this clone turned up a few times. This sequence joins TRBV19 and TRBJ2-6; D uncertain. CDR1 LNHDA and CDR2 SQIVND come from the germline V gene (reference sequence). The length of the CDR3 is 16 residues. The V end lost 0 bases, the J end lost 0 bases, and 6 bases lay between the germline ends. CDR3 in amino acids: CASSIEAASGANVLTF. The CDR3 region has the DNA TGTGCCAGTAGTATAGAGGCGGCCTCTGGGGCCAACGTCCTGACTTTC.

The CDR3 sequence is CASSEWQGDGTEAFF. CDR3 DNA sequence: TGTGCCAGCAGTGAATGGCAGGGGGACGGCACTGAAGCTTTCTTT. The genes are TRBV6-1 and TRBJ1-1; TRBD1 matches at 7 bases. CDR1 is MNHNS and CDR2 is SASEGT in the germline V gene. The CDR3 covers 15 residues. The trim removed 2 bases at V and 4 bases at J, leaving 7 bases unmatched.

The rearrangement uses TRBV30 and TRBJ1-3, with D uncertain. Trimming took 0 bases from V and 4 from J, leaving 7 bases between them. Per the germline V gene, CDR1 is GTSNPN and CDR2 is SVGIG (reference sequence). This CDR3 region has 13 residues. The CDR3 coding sequence is TGTGCCTGGAGTGTTTTATCCGGAAACACCATATATTTT. This encodes CAWSVLSGNTIYF.

This clone has just a few counts. The chain employs TRBV30 and TRBJ1-2; the match to TRBD1 covers 10 bases. The germline gives CDR1 GTSNPN, CDR2 SVGIG (reference sequence). V lost 0 bases, J lost 8 bases, and 9 bases stayed unmatched. This CDR3 has 15 amino acids. The CDR3 nucleotides are TGTGCCTGGAGTGTACGTGGACAGGGGGTCCACGGCTACACCTTC. This sequence encodes CAWSVRGQGVHGYTF.

The chain carries TRBV27 and TRBJ2-3, with 10 nucleotides matching TRBD1. Germline CDR1 is MNHEY and CDR2 is SMNVEV (reference sequence). Unmatched junction bases numbered 4, after V lost 5 bases and J lost 5 bases. This CDR3 region has 14 residues. CDR3: CASSRTGGIDTQYF. CDR3 DNA: TGTGCCAGCAGTCGGACAGGGGGGATAGATACGCAGTATTTT.

This clone was seen more than once but under ten times. The V and J genes are TRBV7-9 and TRBJ2-7; maybe TRBD2 (7 bases). V lost 2 bases to trimming and J lost 4 bases, with 21 bases between them. The germline V gene has CDR1 SEHNR and CDR2 FQNEAQ (reference sequence). The CDR3 has 17 residues. The CDR3 here is CASSLRGARSVSYEQYF. The CDR3, as DNA: TGTGCCAGCAGCTTACGGGGGGCGAGATCCGTCTCGTACGAGCAGTACTTC.

This chain links TRBV4-1 with TRBJ2-7; possibly TRBD1 for D (6 bases). The CDR3 loop spans 17 amino acids. Germline-derived CDR1 and CDR2 are MGHRA and YSYEKL. The V end was cut by 4 bases, the J end by 0 bases, with 19 bases between. This CDR3 is CASSPKTGTPRSYEQYF. DNA for the CDR3: TGCGCCAGCAGCCCAAAGACCGGGACACCACGCTCCTACGAGCAGTACTTC.

The V gene is TRBV19, the J gene TRBJ2-5; perhaps TRBD2 as D (7 bases). The V gene's germline CDR1 is LNHDA and CDR2 SQIVND (reference sequence). The CDR3 consists of 14 residues. The germline V and J ends were trimmed by 8 bases and 1 base, with 14 bases remaining between them. The chain's CDR3 is CASGGGAAQETQYF. In DNA form, the CDR3 reads TGTGCCAGTGGAGGGGGGGCGGCCCAAGAGACCCAGTACTTC.

Written as DNA, the CDR3 is TGTGCCAGCAGCCCGGTCCCTGACAGGGCGGCGGACGAGCAGTACTTC. Encoded protein: CASSPVPDRAADEQYF. The chain recombines TRBV9 with TRBJ2-7; 7 bases are shared with TRBD1. CDR3 size: 16 residues. Per germline, CDR1 SGDLS and CDR2 YYNGEE. Unmatched junction bases numbered 15, after V lost 4 bases and J lost 5 bases.

The rearrangement joins TRBV29-1 to TRBJ2-1; 11 bases fit TRBD2. This CDR3 is built from 14 residues. V was clipped by 3 bases and J by 4 bases; unmatched bases: 2. CDR1 and CDR2 from the germline V gene are SQVTM and ANQGSEA. The CDR3 sequence is CSVDTSGGYNEQFF. CDR3 DNA: TGCAGCGTTGACACTAGCGGGGGTTACAATGAGCAGTTCTTC.

This clone has a handful of counts. The chain links TRBV5-4 to TRBJ1-1, with TRBD1 as a possible D gene (6 bases). Germline assignment: CDR1 SGHNT and CDR2 YYREEE (reference sequence). The ends were cut back, 0 bases at V and 4 bases at J, with 13 bases in the middle. This CDR3 has 15 residues. The CDR3 region has the DNA TGTGCCAGCAGCTTGGGCGGGGGCGGAGGCACTGAAGCTTTCTTT. The encoded protein is CASSLGGGGGTEAFF.

As for this clone: Germline and junction disagree at one end, which may indicate a read error. The chain employs TRBV18 and TRBJ1-6, with TRBD1 matching 7 bases. Germline CDR1 KGHSH, CDR2 LQKENI. The CDR3 spans 14 residues. The CDR3 DNA reads TGTGCCAGCTCTCCACAGGGGTTGAGTTCACCCCTCCACTTT. This translates into CASSPQGLSSPLHF.

The CDR3 bases are TGTGCCAGCACCCTAGACAGGGGGAATCAGCCCCAGCATTTT. The encoded protein is CASTLDRGNQPQHF. J is TRBJ1-5 and V is TRBV7-8; 9 nucleotides agree with TRBD1. With 7 bases clipped from V and 4 bases from J, the junction kept 5 bases outside the gene matches. Germline V gene sequence: CDR1 SGHVS, CDR2 FQNEAQ. The CDR3 sequence is 14 residues long. Variable domain in full (rest from reference TRBV7-8 and TRBJ1-5): GAGVSQSPRYKVAKRGQDVALRCDPISGHVSLFWYQQALGQGPEFLTYFQNEAQLDKSGLPSDRFFAERPEGSVSTLKIQRTQQEDSAVYLCASTLDRGNQPQHFGDGTRLSIL.

The chain is built from TRBV19 and TRBJ1-1, with TRBD1 identical over 7 bases. CDR1 and CDR2 from the germline V gene are LNHDA and SQIVND (reference sequence). With V trimmed by 4 bases and J by 4 bases, 6 bases remained unmatched. The CDR3 consists of 14 residues. DNA of the CDR3: TGTGCCAGTAGTAGATCAGGGGGACTCACTGAAGCTTTCTTT. It specifies CASSRSGGLTEAFF.